The following is a T cell receptor beta chain sequence with its context. Its antigen is unknown. Assay: immunoSEQ multiplex PCR; the TCRdb copy retains only in-frame clones and omits some. The data contain 200,000 to 250,000 clones, roughly 94% of them seen just once; the ten biggest clones take up around 1.7%. This entry comes from a study of T cell responses to AZD1222 COVID-19 vaccine. General observations from the study: Increases in Spike-specific TCR breadth and depth were seen after two AZD1222 doses.

This receptor was obtained from an adult who received the MenACWY meningococcal vaccine as a control. The sample in question was peripheral blood, obtained 28 days after the second dose of the MenACWY control vaccine.

The CDR3: CASSFIESWLGHSNQPQHF. CDR3 nucleotides: TGTGCCAGCAGTTTTATTGAATCGTGGTTGGGGCATAGCAATCAGCCCCAGCATTTT. The chain uses TRBV6-2 or TRBV6-3 and TRBJ1-5, with TRBD1 as a possible D gene (5 bases). The CDR3 consists of 19 residues. Deletions cut 4 bases from V and 0 bases from J, with 22 bases between. The germline CDR1 and CDR2 sequences are MNHEY and SVGEGT.